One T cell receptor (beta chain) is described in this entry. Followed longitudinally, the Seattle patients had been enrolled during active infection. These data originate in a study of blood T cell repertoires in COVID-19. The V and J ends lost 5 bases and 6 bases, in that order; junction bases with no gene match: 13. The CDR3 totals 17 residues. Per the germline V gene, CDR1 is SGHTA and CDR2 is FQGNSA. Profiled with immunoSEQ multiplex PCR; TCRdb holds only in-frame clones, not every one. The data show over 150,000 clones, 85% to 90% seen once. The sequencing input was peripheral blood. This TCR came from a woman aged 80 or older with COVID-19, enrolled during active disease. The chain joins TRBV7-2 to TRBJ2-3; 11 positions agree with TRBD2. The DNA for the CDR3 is TGTGCCAGCAGCCCCGGGGTAGCGGGAGGGGACCGGGATACGCAGTATTTT. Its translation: CASSPGVAGGDRDTQYF.